These 24 T cell receptor beta chains were all obtained from the same sample, sequenced in a study of blood T cell repertoires in COVID-19. Measured with immunoSEQ multiplex PCR; TCRdb has only the in-frame clones, and not every one. The sample has about 240,000 clones; more than 75% are singletons. The sequencing input was PBMCs or T cells enriched from blood (not recorded which). The receptors were sampled from a woman aged 40 to 49 with acute COVID-19.

The rearrangement links TRBV5-4 to TRBJ2-1, with 9 positions matching TRBD2. The V and J ends lost 4 bases and 5 bases, in that order; junction bases with no gene match: 10. Germline V gene data show CDR1 as SGHNT and CDR2 as YYREEE (reference sequence). The CDR3 totals 16 residues. The CDR3 loop is CASSPELAGGNNEQFF. The CDR3 region has the DNA TGTGCCAGCAGCCCGGAACTAGCGGGTGGGAACAATGAGCAGTTCTTC.

This clone has more than one count but fewer than ten. Sequence at one end of the junction differs from germline and may be a read error. The chain recombines TRBV6-1 with TRBJ2-2, with TRBD1 matching over 10 bases. This CDR3 spans 15 amino acids. Germline V CDR1 and CDR2: MNHNS, SASEGT. The CDR3 DNA is TGTGCCAGCAGGGAAGACAGGGGGCTGGTCGGGGAGCTGTTTTTT. It yields the protein CASREDRGLVGELFF.

The chain links TRBV2 to TRBJ1-2, with 10 nucleotides matching TRBD1. This CDR3 spans 14 amino acids. Trimming cost V 2 bases and J 8 bases; bases outside gene matches: 5. CDR1 SNHLY and CDR2 FYNNEI come from the germline V gene. This chain's CDR3 is CASSEPGQGWGYTF. The CDR3 DNA reads as TGTGCCAGCAGTGAACCGGGACAGGGGTGGGGCTACACCTTC.

This clone was counted once. The chain recombines TRBV10-3 with TRBJ1-6; D gene uncertain. The CDR3 has 15 residues. Trimming pared 3 bases from V and 8 bases from J, leaving 14 bases between. Germline-derived CDR1 and CDR2 are ENHRY and SYGVKD. The CDR3 loop reads CAISDAGEGDSPLHF. CDR3 coding DNA: TGTGCCATCAGTGATGCCGGGGAAGGTGATTCACCCCTCCACTTT.

The rearrangement links TRBV6-5 to TRBJ2-2, with 10 bases aligning to TRBD1. Trimming at V came to 6 bases and at J to 7 bases, leaving 5 bases not matched to a gene. The CDR3 spans 14 residues. Germline values: CDR1 MNHEY, CDR2 SVGAGI. CDR3 in amino acids: CASRTGGVLGELFF. CDR3 coding DNA: TGTGCCAGCAGGACAGGGGGCGTTCTCGGGGAGCTGTTTTTT.

The chain uses TRBV5-4 and TRBJ2-1; no definite D call. Trimming removed 1 base from V and 5 bases from J, with 13 bases in between. This CDR3 has 15 residues. Germline V gives CDR1 SGHNT, CDR2 YYREEE (reference sequence). CDR3 region: CASSLSPGTDNEQFF. As DNA, the CDR3 is TGTGCCAGCAGCTTGAGCCCAGGAACTGACAATGAGCAGTTCTTC.

This clone was observed a single time. The identical CDR3 is also encoded by other nucleotide sequences in the sample. The chain employs TRBV3-1 (or the pseudogene TRBV3-2) and TRBJ2-2; D is possibly TRBD2 (5 bases). There are 15 residues in the CDR3. Germline loops: CDR1 LGHDT, CDR2 YNNKEL (reference sequence). Trimming left V 4 bases short and J 4 bases short, with 13 bases between. The CDR3 region is CASSPRPGGTGELFF. In nucleotides, the CDR3 is TGTGCCAGCAGCCCGAGGCCCGGAGGCACCGGGGAGCTGTTTTTT.

This chain connects TRBV10-3 to TRBJ1-2; 11 bases line up with TRBD1. The CDR3 has 16 amino acids. V gave up 5 bases and J gave up 1 base; unmatched junction bases: 6. Germline assignment: CDR1 ENHRY and CDR2 SYGVKD. The CDR3 region is CAISKDRGRNNYGYTF. The CDR3 nucleotides read TGTGCCATCAGTAAGGACAGGGGGCGGAATAACTATGGCTACACCTTC.

V is TRBV27 and J is TRBJ1-6; 9 bases are shared with TRBD1. J gave up 9 bases and V 10 bases, and 13 bases lay outside the gene matches. The CDR3 contains 15 residues. Germline assignment: CDR1 MNHEY and CDR2 SMNVEV (reference sequence). CDR3 DNA: TGTGCCACCCGATTGACGGGACAGGGACCTTCACCCCTCCACTTT. Translation gives CATRLTGQGPSPLHF.

V and J are TRBV27 and TRBJ1-6; TRBD1 matches 10 bases. Trimming cost V 6 bases and J 11 bases; bases outside gene matches: 7. CDR1 is MNHEY and CDR2 is SMNVEV in the germline V gene (reference sequence). This CDR3 contains 14 residues. CDR3 protein: CASSRDRGLAPLHF. Written as DNA, the CDR3 is TGTGCCAGCAGCAGGGACAGGGGCTTGGCACCCCTCCACTTT.

This chain links TRBV7-9 with TRBJ1-1; 7 nucleotides align to TRBD1. Trimming took 4 bases from V and 2 from J; bases not matched to a gene: 16. The CDR3 sequence is 18 residues long. Per the germline V gene, CDR1 is SEHNR and CDR2 is FQNEAQ (reference sequence). The CDR3 spells CASSSPKTGKGANTEAFF. CDR3 nucleotides: TGTGCCAGCAGCTCCCCCAAGACAGGGAAGGGGGCCAACACTGAAGCTTTCTTT.

This clone showed up just once. As DNA, the CDR3 is TGTGCCAGTAGTATAGGAGGGAGGTATAGTGAAAAACTGTTTTTT. Its protein is CASSIGGRYSEKLFF. The V gene is TRBV19, the J gene TRBJ1-4, with no clear D. This CDR3 comprises 15 residues. Germline CDR1 reads LNHDA; CDR2 reads SQIVND (reference sequence). V lost 1 base and J lost 7, with 13 bases in between. The full variable domain, in which reference TRBV19 and TRBJ1-4 provide the parts outside the CDR3, is DGGITQSPKYLFRKEGQNVTLSCEQNLNHDAMYWYRQDPGQGLRLIYYSQIVNDFQKGDIAEGYSVSREKKESFPLTVTSAQKNPTAFYLCASSIGGRYSEKLFFGSGTQLSVL.

The chain couples TRBV18 to TRBJ1-2, with D unresolved. The germline CDR1 and CDR2 sequences are KGHSH and LQKENI. CDR3 length: 15 amino acids. V was clipped by 2 bases and J by 2 bases, with 12 bases between them. CDR3 nucleotides: TGTGCCAGCTCACCATACCCCGCGGAAAACTATGGCTACACCTTC. This translates into CASSPYPAENYGYTF.

This chain uses TRBV7-9 with TRBJ2-1; 11 positions match TRBD2. The J segment lost 7 bases and the V segment lost 5 bases, leaving 10 bases of the junction unmatched. The germline V gene encodes CDR1 SEHNR and CDR2 FQNEAQ (reference sequence). The CDR3 has 16 residues. Here the CDR3 reads CASSPSLAGDYNEQFF. The CDR3 nucleotides are TGTGCCAGCAGCCCATCACTAGCGGGAGATTATAATGAGCAGTTCTTC.

The chain recombines TRBV2 with TRBJ2-7, with 14 positions matching TRBD2. J lost 2 bases, V lost 6 bases, and 6 bases had no gene match. This CDR3 comprises 16 residues. Per the germline V gene, CDR1 is SNHLY and CDR2 is FYNNEI. The CDR3 DNA is TGTGCCAGCAGGGGGACTAGCGGGAGAATGGCCTACGAGCAGTACTTC. It translates to CASRGTSGRMAYEQYF.

The sample holds one count of this clone. This chain connects TRBV27 to TRBJ2-7, with TRBD1 identical over 10 bases. Germline values: CDR1 MNHEY, CDR2 SMNVEV (reference sequence). The CDR3 length is 15 residues. With V trimmed by 5 bases and J by 2 bases, 6 bases remained unmatched. The CDR3: CASSKGTGVAYEQYF. As DNA, the CDR3 is TGTGCCAGCAGTAAAGGGACAGGGGTTGCCTACGAGCAGTACTTC.

The chain uses TRBV18 and TRBJ2-2; 9 nucleotides line up with TRBD1. CDR3 size: 15 residues. Germline loops: CDR1 KGHSH, CDR2 LQKENI. V shed 6 bases and J 4 bases; nucleotides not matched to a gene: 6. CDR3 nucleotide sequence: TGTGCCAGCTCTTCGGGACAGGGAGGCACCGGGGAGCTGTTTTTT. Translating gives CASSSGQGGTGELFF. Using reference TRBV18 and TRBJ2-2 for the parts outside the CDR3, the full variable domain is NAGVMQNPRHLVRRRGQEARLRCSPMKGHSHVYWYRQLPEEGLKFMVYLQKENIIDESGMPKERFSAEFPKEGPSILRIQQVVRGDSAAYFCASSSGQGGTGELFFGEGSRLTVL.

The chain joins TRBV19 to TRBJ1-3; tentative D call: TRBD1 (6 bases). The CDR3 spans 15 residues. CDR1 is LNHDA, CDR2 SQIVND, per germline (reference sequence). V was shortened by 4 bases and J by 3 bases, with 13 bases between the two germline ends. DNA for the CDR3: TGTGCCAGTAGTACGGGACAAGGAGTTGGAAACACCATATATTTT. This translates into CASSTGQGVGNTIYF.

The chain carries TRBV5-4 and TRBJ2-7; maybe TRBD2 (6 bases). Germline assignment: CDR1 SGHNT and CDR2 YYREEE (reference sequence). This CDR3 spans 15 amino acids. The V end was cut by 4 bases, the J end by 0 bases, with 14 bases between. The DNA of the CDR3 is TGTGCCAGCAGCGACCCTAGCGCCCACTCCTACGAGCAGTACTTC. Protein: CASSDPSAHSYEQYF.

This clone was seen just once. The V call is TRBV11-2, the J call TRBJ2-1; 9 bases are shared with TRBD1. Trimming took 5 bases from V and 5 from J; bases not matched to a gene: 4. The germline gives CDR1 SGHAT, CDR2 FQNNGV. The CDR3 runs to 14 residues. DNA of the CDR3: TGTGCCAGCAGCGGGCACAGGGGGCACAATGAGCAGTTCTTC. Protein sequence: CASSGHRGHNEQFF. Filled out from reference TRBV11-2 and TRBJ2-1, the complete variable domain reads EAGVAQSPRYKIIEKRQSVAFWCNPISGHATLYWYQQILGQGPKLLIQFQNNGVVDDSQLPKDRFSAERLKGVDSTLKIQPAKLEDSAVYLCASSGHRGHNEQFFGPGTRLTVL.

V gene TRBV5-1 combines with J gene TRBJ1-6; a possible D gene is TRBD1 (5 bases). CDR1 is SGHRS, CDR2 YFSETQ, per germline. Between the trimmed V and J ends, which lost 2 bases and 4 bases, there was a span of 13 bases. The CDR3 runs 16 residues. As DNA, the CDR3 is TGCGCCAGCAGCTTACAGGAGCTCGGGTATAATTCACCCCTCCACTTT. Translation gives CASSLQELGYNSPLHF.

The chain employs TRBV6-5 and TRBJ2-5; 11 bases agree with TRBD1. The CDR3 is 14 amino acids. CDR1 MNHEY and CDR2 SVGAGI come from the germline V gene. Trimming took 7 bases from V and 5 from J; bases not matched to a gene: 6. CDR3 loop: CASIRTGGEETQYF. Written as DNA, the CDR3 is TGTGCCAGCATTAGGACAGGGGGCGAGGAGACCCAGTACTTC.

This chain connects TRBV6-6 to TRBJ2-5; D call uncertain. Germline loops: CDR1 MNHNY, CDR2 SVGAGI (reference sequence). V lost 6 bases and J lost 5, with 7 bases in between. This CDR3 is built from 11 residues. The CDR3 loop reads CASSSKETQYF. DNA of the CDR3: TGTGCCAGCAGCTCTAAGGAGACCCAGTACTTC.

The V and J genes are TRBV28 and TRBJ2-7, with a weak D call TRBD2 (6 bases). Germline V gene sequence: CDR1 MDHEN, CDR2 SYDVKM. The CDR3 totals 13 residues. V was clipped by 8 bases and J by 12 bases, with 23 bases between them. CDR3 in DNA: TGTGCCAGCGCCTACCGCGGAGGGGCCCCCCGGTACTTC. This encodes CASAYRGGAPRYF. Together with reference TRBV28 and TRBJ2-7, the CDR3 gives the full variable domain: DVKVTQSSRYLVKRTGEKVFLECVQDMDHENMFWYRQDPGLGLRLIYFSYDVKMKEKGDIPEGYSVSREKKERFSLILESASTNQTSMYLCASAYRGGAPRYFGPGTRLTVT.